This TCR beta chain was captured by sequencing in a study of cytomegalovirus exposure and HLA in healthy donors. PCR employed 60 Vbeta and 13 Jbeta primers. Method: immunoSEQ multiplex PCR; TCRdb's copy keeps in-frame clones and lacks some. The repertoire holds about 72,000 clones, with 70% to 90% as singletons. Germline V gives CDR1 SGHTA, CDR2 FQGTGA. V dropped 5 bases and J dropped 0 bases, with 11 bases sitting between them. The CDR3 loop spans 16 amino acids. The material sequenced was PBMCs. The receptor comes from a human donor in good health. The rearrangement links TRBV7-3 to TRBJ2-6; maybe TRBD1 (6 bases). The CDR3 is CASSLGHLSGANVLTF. CDR3 bases: TGTGCCAGCAGCCTGGGACACCTCTCTGGGGCCAACGTCCTGACTTTC. The full variable domain, in which reference TRBV7-3 and TRBJ2-6 provide the parts outside the CDR3, is GAGVSQTPSNKVTEKGKYVELRCDPISGHTALYWYRQSLGQGPEFLIYFQGTGAADDSGLPNDRFFAVRPEGSVSTLKIQRTERGDSAVYLCASSLGHLSGANVLTFGAGSRLTVL.